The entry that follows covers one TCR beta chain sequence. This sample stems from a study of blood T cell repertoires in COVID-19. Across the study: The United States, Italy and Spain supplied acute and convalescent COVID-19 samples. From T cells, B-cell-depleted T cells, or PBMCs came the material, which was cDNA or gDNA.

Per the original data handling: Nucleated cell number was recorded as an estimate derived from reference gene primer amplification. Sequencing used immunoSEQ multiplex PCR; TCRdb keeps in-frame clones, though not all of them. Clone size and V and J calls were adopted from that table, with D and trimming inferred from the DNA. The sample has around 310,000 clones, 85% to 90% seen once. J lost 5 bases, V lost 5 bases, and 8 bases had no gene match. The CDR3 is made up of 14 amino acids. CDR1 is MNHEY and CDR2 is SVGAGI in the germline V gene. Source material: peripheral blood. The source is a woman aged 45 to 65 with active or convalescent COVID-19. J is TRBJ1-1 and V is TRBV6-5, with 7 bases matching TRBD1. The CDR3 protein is CASSQRDSRTEAFF. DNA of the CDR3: TGTGCCAGCAGTCAAAGGGACAGCCGGACTGAAGCTTTCTTT.